This is a list of T cell receptor beta chains from one sample in a study of OX40 agonist ivuxolimab in advanced cancers. Produced via immunoSEQ multiplex PCR; TCRdb's table is partial and in-frame only. Of 94,000 or so clones listed, less than 85% are singletons. Material: CD4+ or CD8+ T cells sorted from blood, obtained in a trial of the OX40 agonist ivuxolimab. The receptors come from an adult with an advanced solid tumor such as melanoma, head and neck, liver or kidney cancer. CDR3s include the opening cysteine and the closing phenylalanine or tryptophan. D genes are given only for firm matches. Where a row states a size, it is once, few, many or the class of an expanded clone; other rows omit it.

j_call,d_call,clone_size,v_call,cdr3_nt,cdr3_aa
TRBJ1-2,TRBD1,.,TRBV19,TGTGCCAGTAGTATCCGGCAGGGGGTTAATACTAACTATGGCTACACCTTC,CASSIRQGVNTNYGYTF
TRBJ2-3,TRBD2,.,TRBV5-1,TGCGCCAGCAGCTTGTCGGGAGGACACACAGATACGCAGTATTTT,CASSLSGGHTDTQYF
TRBJ2-1,TRBD2,.,TRBV2,TGTGCCAGCAGTGGGACTAGCGGGAGGGATGGTGAGCAGTTCTTC,CASSGTSGRDGEQFF
TRBJ2-5,TRBD2,.,TRBV9,TGTGCCAGCAGCGTAGACGGAACTAGCGGGGTAGAGACCCAGTACTTC,CASSVDGTSGVETQYF
TRBJ1-2,TRBD1,.,TRBV18,TGTGCCAGCTCCCAAGGACAGGGGGCGAAGGTCGACTATGGCTACACCTTC,CASSQGQGAKVDYGYTF
TRBJ1-5,.,.,TRBV18,TGTGCCAGCTCACCATCCCAGGGACGGGATCAGCCCCAGCATTTT,CASSPSQGRDQPQHF
TRBJ1-5,TRBD1,.,TRBV19,TGTGCCAGTAGTGACAGGGGCAATCAGCCCCAGCATTTT,CASSDRGNQPQHF
TRBJ2-3,.,.,TRBV4-2,TGTGCCAGCAGCCAAGAAGAGGGGCACACAGATACGCAGTATTTT,CASSQEEGHTDTQYF
TRBJ1-5,.,once,TRBV5-8,TGTGCCAGCAGCTCCTTCAAAGTGAGCAATCAGCCCCAGCATTTT,CASSSFKVSNQPQHF
TRBJ2-3,.,.,TRBV15,TGTGCCACCAGCAGAGATCAGGCCTGGGTCACAGATACGCAGTATTTT,CATSRDQAWVTDTQYF
TRBJ1-4,.,few,TRBV19,TGTGCCAGTAGGCCTGTGAACGGAGGTAATGAAAAACTGTTTTTT,CASRPVNGGNEKLFF
TRBJ1-5,.,.,TRBV2,TGTGCCAGCAGCAAGCTTAAGGGGGTTCTAAATCAGCCCCAGCATTTT,CASSKLKGVLNQPQHF
TRBJ2-7,TRBD1,.,TRBV29-1,TGCAGCGTCGGGACAGGGGGGCACGAGCAGTACTTC,CSVGTGGHEQYF
TRBJ1-5,.,once,TRBV27,TGTGCCAGCAGTCTCCAAGGAGGTGGGTATAATCAGCCCCAGCATTTT,CASSLQGGGYNQPQHF
TRBJ2-7,.,.,TRBV27,TGTGCCAGCAGTTTAAAGGATCCGTACGAGCAGTACTTC,CASSLKDPYEQYF
TRBJ2-7,.,.,TRBV5-1,TGCGCCAGCAGCTTGGAAACCGGGGACTCCTACGAGCAGTACTTC,CASSLETGDSYEQYF
TRBJ2-2,.,.,TRBV4-2,TGTGCCAGCAGCCATAAGGACGGTTGGGACGCGAACACCGGGGAGCTGTTTTTT,CASSHKDGWDANTGELFF
TRBJ1-2,.,.,TRBV6-1,TGTGCCAGCAGCCGCGTCCTAGGGGGCTACACCTTC,CASSRVLGGYTF